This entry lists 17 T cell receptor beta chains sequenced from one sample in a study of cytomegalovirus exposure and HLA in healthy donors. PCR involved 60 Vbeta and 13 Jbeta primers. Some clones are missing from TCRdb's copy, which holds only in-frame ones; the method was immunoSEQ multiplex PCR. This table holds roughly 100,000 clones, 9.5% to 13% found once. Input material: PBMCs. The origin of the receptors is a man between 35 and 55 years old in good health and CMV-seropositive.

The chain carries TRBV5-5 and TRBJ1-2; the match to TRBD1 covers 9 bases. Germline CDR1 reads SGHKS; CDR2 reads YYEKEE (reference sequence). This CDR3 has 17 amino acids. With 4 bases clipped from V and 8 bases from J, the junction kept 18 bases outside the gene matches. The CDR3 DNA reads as TGTGCCAGCAGCCCGGGACAGGGCGACCACAGAAGTAAGGGCTACACCTTC. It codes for CASSPGQGDHRSKGYTF.

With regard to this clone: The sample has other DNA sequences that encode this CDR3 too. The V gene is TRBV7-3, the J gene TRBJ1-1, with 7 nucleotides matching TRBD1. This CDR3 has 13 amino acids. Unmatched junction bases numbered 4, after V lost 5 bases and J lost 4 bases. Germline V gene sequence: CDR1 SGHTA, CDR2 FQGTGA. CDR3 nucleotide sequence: TGTGCCAGCAGCCGACAGGGAGGCACTGAAGCTTTCTTT. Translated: CASSRQGGTEAFF. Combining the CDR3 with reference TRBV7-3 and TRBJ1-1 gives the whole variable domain GAGVSQTPSNKVTEKGKYVELRCDPISGHTALYWYRQSLGQGPEFLIYFQGTGAADDSGLPNDRFFAVRPEGSVSTLKIQRTERGDSAVYLCASSRQGGTEAFFGQGTRLTVV.

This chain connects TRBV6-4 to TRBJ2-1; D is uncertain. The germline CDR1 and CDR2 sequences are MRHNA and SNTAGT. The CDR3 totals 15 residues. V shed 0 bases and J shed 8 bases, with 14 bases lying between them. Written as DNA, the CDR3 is TGTGCCAGCAGTGACTCGAAAGTGTTGGGCGATGAGCAGTTCTTC. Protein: CASSDSKVLGDEQFF.

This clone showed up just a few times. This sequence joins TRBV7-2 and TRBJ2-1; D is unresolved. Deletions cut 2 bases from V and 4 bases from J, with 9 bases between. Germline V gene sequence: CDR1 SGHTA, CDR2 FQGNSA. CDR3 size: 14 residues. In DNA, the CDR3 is TGTGCCAGCAGCTTAACGCGGCCTTACAATGAGCAGTTCTTC. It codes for CASSLTRPYNEQFF.

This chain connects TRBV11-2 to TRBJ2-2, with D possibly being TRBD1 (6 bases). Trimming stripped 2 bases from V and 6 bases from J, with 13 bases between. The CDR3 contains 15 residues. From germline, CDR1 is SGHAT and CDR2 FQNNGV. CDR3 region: CASSLFRTGSGELFF. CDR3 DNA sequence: TGTGCCAGCAGCTTATTCCGCACAGGGTCCGGGGAGCTGTTTTTT.

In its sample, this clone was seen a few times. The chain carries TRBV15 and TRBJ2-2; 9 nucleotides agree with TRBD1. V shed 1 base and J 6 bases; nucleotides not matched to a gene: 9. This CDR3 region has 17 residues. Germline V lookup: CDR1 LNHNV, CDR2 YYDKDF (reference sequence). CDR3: CATSRGYGTGQSGELFF. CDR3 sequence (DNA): TGTGCCACCAGCAGAGGATACGGGACAGGGCAATCCGGGGAGCTGTTTTTT. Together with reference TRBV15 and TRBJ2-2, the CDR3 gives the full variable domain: DAMVIQNPRYQVTQFGKPVTLSCSQTLNHNVMYWYQQKSSQAPKLLFHYYDKDFNNEADTPDNFQSRRPNTSFCFLDIRSPGLGDTAMYLCATSRGYGTGQSGELFFGEGSRLTVL.

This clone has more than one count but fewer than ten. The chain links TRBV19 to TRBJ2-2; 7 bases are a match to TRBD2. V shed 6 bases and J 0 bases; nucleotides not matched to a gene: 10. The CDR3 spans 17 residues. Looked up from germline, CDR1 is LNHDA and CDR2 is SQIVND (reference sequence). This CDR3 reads CASSTSGTLANTGELFF. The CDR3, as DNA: TGTGCCAGTAGCACAAGCGGGACCCTCGCGAACACCGGGGAGCTGTTTTTT. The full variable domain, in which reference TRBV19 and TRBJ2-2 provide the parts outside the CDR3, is DGGITQSPKYLFRKEGQNVTLSCEQNLNHDAMYWYRQDPGQGLRLIYYSQIVNDFQKGDIAEGYSVSREKKESFPLTVTSAQKNPTAFYLCASSTSGTLANTGELFFGEGSRLTVL.

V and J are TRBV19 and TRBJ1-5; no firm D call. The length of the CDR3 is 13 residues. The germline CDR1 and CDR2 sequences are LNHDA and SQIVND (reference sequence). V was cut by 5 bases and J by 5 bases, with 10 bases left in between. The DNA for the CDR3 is TGTGCCAGTAGTGCTAGAAAAGATCAGCCCCAGCATTTT. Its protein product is CASSARKDQPQHF.

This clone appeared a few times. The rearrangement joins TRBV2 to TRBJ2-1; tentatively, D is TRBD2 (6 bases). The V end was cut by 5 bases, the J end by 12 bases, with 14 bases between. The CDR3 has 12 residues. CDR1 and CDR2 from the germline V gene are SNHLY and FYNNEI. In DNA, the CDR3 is TGTGCCAGCAGTCCGGGACTGGCTGTGCAGTTCTTC. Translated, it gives CASSPGLAVQFF.

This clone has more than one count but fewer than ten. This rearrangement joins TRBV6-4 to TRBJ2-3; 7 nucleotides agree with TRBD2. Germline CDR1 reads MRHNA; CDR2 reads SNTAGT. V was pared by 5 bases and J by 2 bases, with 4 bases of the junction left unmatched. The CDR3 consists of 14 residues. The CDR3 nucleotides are TGTGCCAGCAGTAAAGCGGGGTACACAGATACGCAGTATTTT. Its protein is CASSKAGYTDTQYF.

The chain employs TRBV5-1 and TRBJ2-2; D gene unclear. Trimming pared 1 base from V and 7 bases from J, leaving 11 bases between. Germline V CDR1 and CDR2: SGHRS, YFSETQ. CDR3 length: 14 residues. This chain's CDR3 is CASSLSWSVGELFF. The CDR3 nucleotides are TGCGCCAGCAGCTTGAGCTGGAGCGTCGGGGAGCTGTTTTTT.

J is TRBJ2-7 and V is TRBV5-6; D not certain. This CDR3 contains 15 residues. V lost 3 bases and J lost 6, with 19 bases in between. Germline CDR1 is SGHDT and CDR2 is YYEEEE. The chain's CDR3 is CASSSLRQTRPEQYF. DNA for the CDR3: TGTGCCAGCAGCTCCTTGCGGCAAACAAGGCCCGAGCAGTACTTC.

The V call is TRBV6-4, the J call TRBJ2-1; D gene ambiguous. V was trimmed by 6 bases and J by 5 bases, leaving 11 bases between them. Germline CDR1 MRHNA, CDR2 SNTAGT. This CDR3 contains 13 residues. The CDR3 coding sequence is TGTGCCAGCAGCAGTTTCGATCACAATGAGCAGTTCTTC. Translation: CASSSFDHNEQFF.

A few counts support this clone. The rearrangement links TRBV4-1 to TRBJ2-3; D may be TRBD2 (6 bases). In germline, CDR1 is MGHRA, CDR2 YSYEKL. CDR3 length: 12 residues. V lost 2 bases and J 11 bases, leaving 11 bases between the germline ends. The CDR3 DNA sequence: TGCGCCAGCAGCCAACCGGCGGGACGGCAGTATTTT. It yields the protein CASSQPAGRQYF.

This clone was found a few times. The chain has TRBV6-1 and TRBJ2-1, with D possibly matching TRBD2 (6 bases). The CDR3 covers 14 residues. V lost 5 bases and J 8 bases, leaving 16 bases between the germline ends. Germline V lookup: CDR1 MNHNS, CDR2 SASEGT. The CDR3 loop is CASSLRLARDEQFF. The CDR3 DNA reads TGTGCCAGCAGTCTCAGGCTAGCGAGGGATGAGCAGTTCTTC.

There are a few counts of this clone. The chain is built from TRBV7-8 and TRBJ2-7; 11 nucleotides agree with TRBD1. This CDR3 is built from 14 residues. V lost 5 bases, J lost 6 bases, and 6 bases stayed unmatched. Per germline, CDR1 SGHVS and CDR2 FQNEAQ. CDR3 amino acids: CASSLSGTGGEQYF. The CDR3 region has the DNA TGTGCCAGCAGCCTATCCGGGACAGGGGGCGAGCAGTACTTC.

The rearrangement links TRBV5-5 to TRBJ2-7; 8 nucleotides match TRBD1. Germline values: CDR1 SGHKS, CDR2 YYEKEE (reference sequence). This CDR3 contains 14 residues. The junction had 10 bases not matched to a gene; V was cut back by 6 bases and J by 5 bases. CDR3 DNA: TGTGCCAGCACCAGACAGGGGCTTATGGACGAGCAGTACTTC. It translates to CASTRQGLMDEQYF.